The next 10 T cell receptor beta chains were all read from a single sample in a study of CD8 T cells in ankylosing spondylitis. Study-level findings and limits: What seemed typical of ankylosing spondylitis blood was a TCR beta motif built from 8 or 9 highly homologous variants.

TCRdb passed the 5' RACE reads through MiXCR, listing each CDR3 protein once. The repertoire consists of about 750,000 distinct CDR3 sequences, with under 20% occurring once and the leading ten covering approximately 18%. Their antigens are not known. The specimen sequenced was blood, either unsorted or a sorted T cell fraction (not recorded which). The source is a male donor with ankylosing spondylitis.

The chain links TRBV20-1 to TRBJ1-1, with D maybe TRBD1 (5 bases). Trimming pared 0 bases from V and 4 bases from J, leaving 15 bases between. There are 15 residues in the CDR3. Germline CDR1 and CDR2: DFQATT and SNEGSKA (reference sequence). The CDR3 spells CSARDLNRPFTEAFF. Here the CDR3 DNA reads TGCAGTGCTAGAGATCTGAACAGGCCCTTCACTGAAGCTTTCTTT.

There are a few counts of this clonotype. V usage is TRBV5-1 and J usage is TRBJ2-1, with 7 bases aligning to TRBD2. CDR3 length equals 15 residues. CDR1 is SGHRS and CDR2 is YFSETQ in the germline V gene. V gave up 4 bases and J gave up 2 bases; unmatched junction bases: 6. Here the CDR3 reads CASSRSGEPYNEQFF. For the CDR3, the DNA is TGCGCCAGCAGCAGGAGCGGGGAGCCCTACAATGAGCAGTTCTTC.

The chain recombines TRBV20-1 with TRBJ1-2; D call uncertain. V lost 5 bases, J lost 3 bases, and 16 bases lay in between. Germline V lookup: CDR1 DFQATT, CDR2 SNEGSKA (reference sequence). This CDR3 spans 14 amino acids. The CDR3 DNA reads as TGCAGTGCTCACGGGAGGGCCGAAGACTATGGCTACACCTTC. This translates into CSAHGRAEDYGYTF.

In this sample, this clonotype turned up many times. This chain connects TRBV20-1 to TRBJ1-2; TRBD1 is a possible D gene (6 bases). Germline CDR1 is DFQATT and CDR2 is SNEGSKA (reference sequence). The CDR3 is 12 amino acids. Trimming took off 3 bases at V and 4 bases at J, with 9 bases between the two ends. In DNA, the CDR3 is TGCAGTGCTAGGGGGGGGGCCTATGGCTACACCTTC. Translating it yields CSARGGAYGYTF.

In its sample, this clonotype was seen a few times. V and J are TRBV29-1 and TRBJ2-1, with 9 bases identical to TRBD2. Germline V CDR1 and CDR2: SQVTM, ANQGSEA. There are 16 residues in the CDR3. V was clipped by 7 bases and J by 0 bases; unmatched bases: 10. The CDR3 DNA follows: TGCAGCGCCCCGGCCGGCGGGGGGGCCTCCTACAATGAGCAGTTCTTC. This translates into CSAPAGGGASYNEQFF.

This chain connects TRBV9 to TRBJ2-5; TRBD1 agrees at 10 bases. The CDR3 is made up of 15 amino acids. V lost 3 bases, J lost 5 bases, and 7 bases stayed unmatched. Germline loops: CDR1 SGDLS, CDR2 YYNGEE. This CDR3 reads CASSAGQGMLETQYF. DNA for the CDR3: TGTGCCAGCAGCGCGGGACAGGGGATGTTGGAGACCCAGTACTTC.

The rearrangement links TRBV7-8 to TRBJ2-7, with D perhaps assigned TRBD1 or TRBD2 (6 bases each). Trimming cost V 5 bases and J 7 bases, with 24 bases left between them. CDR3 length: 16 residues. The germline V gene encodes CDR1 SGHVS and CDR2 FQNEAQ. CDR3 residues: CASSGGGYLAPGEQYF. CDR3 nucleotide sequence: TGTGCCAGCAGCGGAGGGGGTTATCTCGCCCCTGGGGAGCAGTACTTC.

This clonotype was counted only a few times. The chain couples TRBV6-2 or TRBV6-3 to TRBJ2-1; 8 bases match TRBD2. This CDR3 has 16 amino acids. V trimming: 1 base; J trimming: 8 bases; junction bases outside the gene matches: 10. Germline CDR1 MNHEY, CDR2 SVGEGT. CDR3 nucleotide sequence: TGTGCCAGCAGTTACTTGTCGGGAGGGTTGTCGGATGAGCAGTTCTTC. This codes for CASSYLSGGLSDEQFF.

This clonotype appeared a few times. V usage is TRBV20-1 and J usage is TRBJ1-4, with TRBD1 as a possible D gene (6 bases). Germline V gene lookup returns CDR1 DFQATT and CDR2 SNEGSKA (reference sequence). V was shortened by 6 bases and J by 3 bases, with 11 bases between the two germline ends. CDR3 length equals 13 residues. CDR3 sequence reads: CSALTGSNEKLFF. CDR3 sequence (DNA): TGCAGTGCCCTGACAGGCTCTAATGAAAAACTGTTTTTT.

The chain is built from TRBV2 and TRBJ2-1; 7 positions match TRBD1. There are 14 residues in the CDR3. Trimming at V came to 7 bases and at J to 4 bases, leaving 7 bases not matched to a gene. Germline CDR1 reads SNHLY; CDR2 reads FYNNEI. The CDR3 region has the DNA TGTGCCAGCAACCGAGGGACAGAGTACAATGAGCAGTTCTTC. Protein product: CASNRGTEYNEQFF.